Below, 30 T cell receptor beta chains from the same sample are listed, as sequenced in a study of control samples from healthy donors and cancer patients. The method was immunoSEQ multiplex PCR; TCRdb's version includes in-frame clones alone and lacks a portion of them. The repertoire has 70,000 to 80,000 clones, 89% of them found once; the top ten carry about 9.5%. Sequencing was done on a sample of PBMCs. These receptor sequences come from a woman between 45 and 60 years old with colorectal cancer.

The CDR3, as DNA: TGTGCCTGGAGTTTGGGCAGGGATCAGCCCCAGCATTTT. Translation: CAWSLGRDQPQHF. The gene calls are TRBV30 and TRBJ1-5; maybe TRBD1 (5 bases). Germline loops: CDR1 GTSNPN, CDR2 SVGIG (reference sequence). V was clipped by 2 bases and J by 5 bases, with 10 bases between them. This CDR3 is built from 13 residues.

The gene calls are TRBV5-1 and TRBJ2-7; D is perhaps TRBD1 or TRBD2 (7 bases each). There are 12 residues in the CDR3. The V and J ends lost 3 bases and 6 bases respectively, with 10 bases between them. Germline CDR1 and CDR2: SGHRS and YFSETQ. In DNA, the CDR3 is TGCGCCAGCAGCTCCAGGGGGGGCGAGCAGTACGTC. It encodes CASSSRGGEQYV.

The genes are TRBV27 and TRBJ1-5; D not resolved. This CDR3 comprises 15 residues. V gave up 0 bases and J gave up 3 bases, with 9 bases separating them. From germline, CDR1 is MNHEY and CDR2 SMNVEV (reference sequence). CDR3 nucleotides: TGTGCCAGCAGTTTATCGGCAGAACCCAATCAGCCCCAGCATTTT. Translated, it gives CASSLSAEPNQPQHF.

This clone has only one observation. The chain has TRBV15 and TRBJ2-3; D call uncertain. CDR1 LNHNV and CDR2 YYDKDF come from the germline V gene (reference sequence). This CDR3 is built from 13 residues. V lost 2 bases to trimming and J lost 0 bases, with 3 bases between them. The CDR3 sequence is CATSRSSTDTQYF. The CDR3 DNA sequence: TGTGCCACCAGCAGATCCAGCACAGATACGCAGTATTTT.

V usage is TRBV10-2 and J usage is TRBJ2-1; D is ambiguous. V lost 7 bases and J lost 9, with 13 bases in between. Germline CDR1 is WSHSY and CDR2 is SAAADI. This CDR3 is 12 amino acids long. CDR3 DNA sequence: TGCGCCAGCAAACTACAAACGGTTGAGCAGTTCTTC. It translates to CASKLQTVEQFF.

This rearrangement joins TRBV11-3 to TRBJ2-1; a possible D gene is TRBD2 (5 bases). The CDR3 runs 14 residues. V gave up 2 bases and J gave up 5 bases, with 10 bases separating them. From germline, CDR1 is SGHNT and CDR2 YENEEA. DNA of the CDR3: TGTGCCAGCAGCTTAAGGTCCGGGGACAATGAGCAGTTCTTC. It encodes CASSLRSGDNEQFF. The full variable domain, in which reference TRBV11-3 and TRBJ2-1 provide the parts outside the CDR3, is EAGVVQSPRYKIIEKKQPVAFWCNPISGHNTLYWYLQNLGQGPELLIRYENEEAVDDSQLPKDRFSAERLKGVDSTLKIQPAELGDSAVYLCASSLRSGDNEQFFGPGTRLTVL.

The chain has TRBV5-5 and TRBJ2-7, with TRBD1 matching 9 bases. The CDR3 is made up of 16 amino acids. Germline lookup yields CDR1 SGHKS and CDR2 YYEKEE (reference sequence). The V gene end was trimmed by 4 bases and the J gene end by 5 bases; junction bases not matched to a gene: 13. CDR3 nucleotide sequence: TGTGCCAGCAGCGTCGTCGCACAGGGGGCCCGCCACGAGCAGTACGTC. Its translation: CASSVVAQGARHEQYV.

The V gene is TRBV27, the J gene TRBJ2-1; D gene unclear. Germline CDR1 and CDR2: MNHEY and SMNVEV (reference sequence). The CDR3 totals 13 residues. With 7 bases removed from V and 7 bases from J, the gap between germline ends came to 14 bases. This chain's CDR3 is CASTPLGWNEQFF. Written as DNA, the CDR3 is TGTGCCAGCACTCCTTTAGGGTGGAATGAGCAGTTCTTC.

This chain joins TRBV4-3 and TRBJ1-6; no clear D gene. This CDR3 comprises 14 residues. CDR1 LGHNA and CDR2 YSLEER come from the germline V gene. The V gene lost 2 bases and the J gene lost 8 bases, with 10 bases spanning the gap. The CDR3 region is CASSQTLQYSPLHF. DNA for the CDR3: TGCGCCAGCAGCCAAACGTTACAATATTCACCCCTCCACTTT.

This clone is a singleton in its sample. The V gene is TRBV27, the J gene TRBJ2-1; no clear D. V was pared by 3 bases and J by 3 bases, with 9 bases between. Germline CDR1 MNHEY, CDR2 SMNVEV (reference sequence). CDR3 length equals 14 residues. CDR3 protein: CASSFLASYNEQFF. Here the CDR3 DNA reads TGTGCCAGCAGTTTCCTGGCCAGCTACAATGAGCAGTTCTTC.

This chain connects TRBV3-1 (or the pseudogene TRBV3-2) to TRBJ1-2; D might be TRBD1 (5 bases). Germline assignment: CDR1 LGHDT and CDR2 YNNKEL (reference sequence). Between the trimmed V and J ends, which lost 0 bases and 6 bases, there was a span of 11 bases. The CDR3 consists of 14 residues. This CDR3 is CASSQDQGENGYTF. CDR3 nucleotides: TGTGCCAGCAGCCAAGATCAGGGAGAGAATGGCTACACCTTC.

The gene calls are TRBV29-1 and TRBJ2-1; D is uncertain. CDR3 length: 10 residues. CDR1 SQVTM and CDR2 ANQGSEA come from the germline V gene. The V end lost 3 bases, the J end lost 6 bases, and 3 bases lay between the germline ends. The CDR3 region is CSVEGNEQFF. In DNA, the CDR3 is TGCAGCGTTGAGGGCAATGAGCAGTTCTTC.

CDR3 sequence reads: CASSYGGETQYF. As DNA, the CDR3 is TGTGCCAGCAGTTATGGGGGGGAGACCCAGTACTTC. This rearrangement joins TRBV6-6 to TRBJ2-5; TRBD2 is a possible D gene (6 bases). V was shortened by 3 bases and J by 5 bases, with 7 bases between the two germline ends. CDR1 and CDR2 from the germline V gene are MNHNY and SVGAGI (reference sequence). The CDR3 is made up of 12 amino acids.

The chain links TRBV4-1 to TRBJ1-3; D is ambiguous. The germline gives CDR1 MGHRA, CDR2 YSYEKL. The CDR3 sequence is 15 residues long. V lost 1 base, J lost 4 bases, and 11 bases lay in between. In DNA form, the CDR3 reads TGCGCCAGCAGCCAAGTTCTTGGGCGGGGAAACACCATATATTTT. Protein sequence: CASSQVLGRGNTIYF.

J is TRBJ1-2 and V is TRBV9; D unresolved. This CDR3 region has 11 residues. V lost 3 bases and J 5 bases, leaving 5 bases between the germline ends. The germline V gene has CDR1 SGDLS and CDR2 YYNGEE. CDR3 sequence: CASSGLYGYTF. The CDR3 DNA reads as TGTGCCAGCAGCGGGCTATATGGCTACACCTTC.

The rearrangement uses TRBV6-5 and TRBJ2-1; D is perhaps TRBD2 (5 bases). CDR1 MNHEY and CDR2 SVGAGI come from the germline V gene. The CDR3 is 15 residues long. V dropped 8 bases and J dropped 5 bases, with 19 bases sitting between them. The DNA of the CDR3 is TGTGCCAGCGACGGGAATTTCCCTCGAGACAATGAGCAGTTCTTC. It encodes CASDGNFPRDNEQFF.

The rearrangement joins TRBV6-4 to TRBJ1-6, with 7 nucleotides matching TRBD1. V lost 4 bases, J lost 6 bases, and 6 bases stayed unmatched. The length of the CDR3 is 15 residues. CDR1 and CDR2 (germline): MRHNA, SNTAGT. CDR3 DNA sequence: TGTGCCAGCAGTGCCACTACAGGGGTTAATTCACCCCTCCACTTT. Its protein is CASSATTGVNSPLHF.

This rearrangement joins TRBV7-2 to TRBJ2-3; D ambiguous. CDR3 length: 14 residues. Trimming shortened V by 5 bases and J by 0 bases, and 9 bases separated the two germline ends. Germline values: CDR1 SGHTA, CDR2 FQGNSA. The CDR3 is CASSPDASTDTQYF. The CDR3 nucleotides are TGTGCCAGCAGCCCTGACGCGAGCACAGATACGCAGTATTTT.

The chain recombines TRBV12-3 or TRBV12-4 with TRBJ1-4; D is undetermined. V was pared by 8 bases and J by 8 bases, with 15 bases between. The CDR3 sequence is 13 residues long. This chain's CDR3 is CASLKGRREKLFF. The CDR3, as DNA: TGTGCCAGCTTAAAGGGCAGAAGGGAAAAACTGTTTTTT.

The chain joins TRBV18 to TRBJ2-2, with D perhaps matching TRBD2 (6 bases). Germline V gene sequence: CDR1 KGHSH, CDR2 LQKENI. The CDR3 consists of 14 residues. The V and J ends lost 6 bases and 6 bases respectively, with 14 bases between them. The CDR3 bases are TGTGCCAGCTCCGGCGGGGAGAATGCCGGGGAGCTGTTTTTT. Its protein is CASSGGENAGELFF.

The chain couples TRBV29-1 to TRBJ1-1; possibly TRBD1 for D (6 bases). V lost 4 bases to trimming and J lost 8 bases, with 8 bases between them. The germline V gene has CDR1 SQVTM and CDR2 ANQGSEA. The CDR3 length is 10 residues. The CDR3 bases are TGCAGCGTTGTCCAGGGGGAAGCTTTCTTT. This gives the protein CSVVQGEAFF.

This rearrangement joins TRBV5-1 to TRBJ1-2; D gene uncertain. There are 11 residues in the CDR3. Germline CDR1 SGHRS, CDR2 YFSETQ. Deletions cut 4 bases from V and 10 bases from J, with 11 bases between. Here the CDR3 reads CASSEDRLYTF. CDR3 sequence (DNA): TGCGCCAGCAGCGAAGACCGCCTCTACACCTTC.

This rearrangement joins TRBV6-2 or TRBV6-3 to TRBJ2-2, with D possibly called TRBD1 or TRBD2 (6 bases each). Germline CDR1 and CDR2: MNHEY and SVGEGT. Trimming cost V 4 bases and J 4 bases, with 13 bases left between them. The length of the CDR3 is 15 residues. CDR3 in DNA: TGTGCCAGCAGTTCCCCGGGGGCGGTCACCGGGGAGCTGTTTTTT. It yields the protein CASSSPGAVTGELFF.

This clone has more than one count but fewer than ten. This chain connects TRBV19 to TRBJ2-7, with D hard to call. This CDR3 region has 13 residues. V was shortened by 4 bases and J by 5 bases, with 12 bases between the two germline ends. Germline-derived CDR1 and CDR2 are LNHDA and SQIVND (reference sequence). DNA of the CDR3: TGTGCCAGTAGTAACCTTTGGGGAAACGAGCAGTACGTC. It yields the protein CASSNLWGNEQYV.

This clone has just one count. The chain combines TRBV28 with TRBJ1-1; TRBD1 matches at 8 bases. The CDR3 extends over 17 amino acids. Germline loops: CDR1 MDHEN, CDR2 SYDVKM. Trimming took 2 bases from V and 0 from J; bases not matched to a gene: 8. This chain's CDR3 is CASSLGQGRGMNTEAFF. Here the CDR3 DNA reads TGTGCCAGCAGTTTAGGACAGGGAAGGGGCATGAACACTGAAGCTTTCTTT.

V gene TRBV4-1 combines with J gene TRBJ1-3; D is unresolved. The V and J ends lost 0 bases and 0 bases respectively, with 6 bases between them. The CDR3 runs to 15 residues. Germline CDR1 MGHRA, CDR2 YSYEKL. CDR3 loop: CASSQDPLSGNTIYF. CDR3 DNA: TGCGCCAGCAGCCAAGATCCACTCTCTGGAAACACCATATATTTT.

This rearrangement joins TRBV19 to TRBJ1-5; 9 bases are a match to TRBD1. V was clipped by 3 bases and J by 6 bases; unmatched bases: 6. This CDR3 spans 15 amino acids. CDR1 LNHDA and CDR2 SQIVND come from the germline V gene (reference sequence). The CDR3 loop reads CASSIQGTGTQPQHF. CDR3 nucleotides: TGTGCCAGTAGTATCCAGGGGACAGGGACTCAGCCCCAGCATTTT.

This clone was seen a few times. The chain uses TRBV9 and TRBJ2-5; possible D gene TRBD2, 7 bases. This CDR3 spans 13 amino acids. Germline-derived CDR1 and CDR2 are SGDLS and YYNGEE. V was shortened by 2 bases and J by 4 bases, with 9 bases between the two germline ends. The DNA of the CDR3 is TGTGCCAGCAGCGTGAGGGGGGGAGAGACCCAGTACTTC. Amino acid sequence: CASSVRGGETQYF.

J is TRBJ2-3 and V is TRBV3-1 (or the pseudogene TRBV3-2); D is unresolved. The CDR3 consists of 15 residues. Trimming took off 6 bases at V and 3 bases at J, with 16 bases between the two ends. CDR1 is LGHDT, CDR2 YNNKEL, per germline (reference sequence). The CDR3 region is CASRPSVAGTDTQYF. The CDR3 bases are TGTGCCAGCAGGCCAAGCGTAGCTGGAACAGATACGCAGTATTTT.

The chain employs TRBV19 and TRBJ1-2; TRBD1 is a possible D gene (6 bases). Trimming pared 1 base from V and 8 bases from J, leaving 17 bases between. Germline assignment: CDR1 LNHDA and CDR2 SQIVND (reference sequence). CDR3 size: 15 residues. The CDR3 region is CASSIVPGHPAGYTF. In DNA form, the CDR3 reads TGTGCCAGTAGTATAGTTCCGGGACATCCCGCGGGCTACACCTTC.